The source of this TCR beta chain is a study of early T cells in non-severe SARS-CoV-2 infection. TCRdb re-called the 5' RACE reads through MiXCR, storing one row per CDR3 protein. The sample has some 51,000 distinct CDR3 sequences; around 14% are singletons. Sequences were derived from whole blood, sampled at baseline. The source is an adult who was a healthcare worker with PCR-confirmed SARS-CoV-2 infection or an uninfected control (not recorded which).

CDR3 in DNA: TGCGCCAGCAGCCGGACAGGGGTGAACACTGAAGCTTTCTTT. Its translation is CASSRTGVNTEAFF. The V call is TRBV4-1, the J call TRBJ1-1, with 9 bases fitting TRBD1. The CDR3 totals 14 residues. J was trimmed by 0 bases and V by 4 bases; bases with no gene match: 0. Germline loops: CDR1 MGHRA, CDR2 YSYEKL.